This T cell receptor beta chain was identified during a study of beta chain features in type 1 diabetes. Investigators reverse transcribed all isolated RNA, so they sequenced expressed TCRB transcripts. Clones were sequenced by immunoSEQ multiplex PCR, and TCRdb holds only the in-frame ones, with some missing. The sample consists of about 330,000 clones, about 11% of them appearing once. This CDR3 has 16 residues. Germline CDR1 is GTSNPN and CDR2 is SVGIG (reference sequence). Trimming at V came to 4 bases and at J to 4 bases, leaving 6 bases not matched to a gene. Sequences were obtained from naive CD4+ T cells from blood. The chain recombines TRBV30 with TRBJ2-3; 15 positions agree with TRBD2. This clonotype was sampled from a woman aged 25 to 39 in good health. CDR3 nucleotide sequence: TGTGCCTGGAATCTGGGACTAGCGGGAGGCGCAGATACGCAGTATTTT. Its translation: CAWNLGLAGGADTQYF. The full variable domain, its missing parts supplied by reference TRBV30 and TRBJ2-3, is SQTIHQWPATLVQPVGSPLSLECTVEGTSNPNLYWYRQAAGRGLQLLFYSVGIGQISSEVPQNLSASRPQDRQFILSSKKLLLSDSGFYLCAWNLGLAGGADTQYFGPGTRLTVL.